The 29 T cell receptor beta chains in this list originate from one sample, sequenced in a study of T cell repertoires in cytomegalovirus infection. TCRdb analysed the reads with MiXCR anew, one entry per CDR3 protein. This table has approximately 500,000 distinct CDR3 sequences, about 25% appearing once. The specimen sequenced was PBMCs. All receptors come from a human donor in good health (CMV status not recorded). Some clones in this sample may be carry-over from other donors' samples.

V is TRBV19 and J is TRBJ2-5; D is ambiguous. V gave up 3 bases and J gave up 1 base, with 6 bases separating them. Germline CDR1 is LNHDA and CDR2 is SQIVND (reference sequence). This CDR3 region has 13 residues. The CDR3, as DNA: TGTGCCAGTAGTATTCAGGTCCAAGAGACCCAGTACTTC. This gives the protein CASSIQVQETQYF.

The CDR3 DNA reads TGTGCCACCAGTGACCAGGGGTTGGATGAGCAGTTCTTC. Translated, it gives CATSDQGLDEQFF. The chain employs TRBV24-1 and TRBJ2-1; tentative D call: TRBD1 (6 bases). The CDR3 is made up of 13 amino acids. Germline CDR1 reads KGHDR; CDR2 reads SFDVKD. Between the trimmed V and J ends, which lost 4 bases and 8 bases, there was a span of 11 bases.

This clonotype appeared a few times. The chain recombines TRBV20-1 with TRBJ1-6; 8 nucleotides line up with TRBD1. In germline, CDR1 is DFQATT, CDR2 SNEGSKA (reference sequence). V was clipped by 0 bases and J by 9 bases; unmatched bases: 7. The length of the CDR3 is 15 residues. The CDR3 nucleotides read TGCAGTGCTAGAGAAACCGGGACAGGCTTTTCACCCCTCCACTTT. Its protein product is CSARETGTGFSPLHF.

This clonotype has only a few counts. The rearrangement links TRBV28 to TRBJ2-1; 9 bases align to TRBD1. Germline lookup yields CDR1 MDHEN and CDR2 SYDVKM. Trimming took 3 bases from V and 8 from J; bases not matched to a gene: 14. The CDR3 is made up of 17 amino acids. CDR3 protein: CASSFSWDRATWDEQFF. DNA of the CDR3: TGTGCCAGCAGTTTCAGCTGGGACAGGGCCACATGGGATGAGCAGTTCTTC.

This clonotype was picked up a small number of times. CDR3: CASSTGPTEAFF. DNA for the CDR3: TGTGCCAGCAGTACAGGGCCCACTGAAGCTTTCTTT. V and J are TRBV27 and TRBJ1-1, with D possibly being TRBD1 (6 bases). CDR1 MNHEY and CDR2 SMNVEV come from the germline V gene (reference sequence). Trimming removed 5 bases at V and 4 bases at J, with 8 bases between. The CDR3 has 12 residues.

This clonotype was observed a handful of times. The chain combines TRBV5-4 with TRBJ1-6; TRBD1 aligns across 7 bases. The V segment lost 4 bases and the J segment 8 bases; nucleotides outside the gene matches: 9. Germline-derived CDR1 and CDR2 are SGHNT and YYREEE (reference sequence). This CDR3 region has 15 residues. In DNA form, the CDR3 reads TGTGCCAGCAGCGGTACAGGGGCCGTAGATTCACCCCTCCACTTT. Its protein is CASSGTGAVDSPLHF.

V usage is TRBV20-1 and J usage is TRBJ2-2; 11 bases are shared with TRBD2. CDR1 and CDR2 (germline): DFQATT, SNEGSKA (reference sequence). The ends lost 6 bases at V and 4 bases at J; junction bases unmatched: 4. CDR3 size: 14 residues. This CDR3 is CSAPLAGGTGELFF. The CDR3 DNA reads TGCAGTGCACCGCTAGCGGGAGGCACCGGGGAGCTGTTTTTT.

V gene TRBV11-3 combines with J gene TRBJ2-3; D perhaps matches TRBD1 (5 bases). CDR3 length: 15 residues. CDR1 and CDR2 (germline): SGHNT, YENEEA. V gave up 4 bases and J gave up 4 bases, with 15 bases separating them. The CDR3 is CASSSIGATADTQYF. The CDR3 bases are TGTGCCAGCAGCTCAATAGGGGCCACCGCAGATACGCAGTATTTT.

This clonotype occurred a few times. The chain combines TRBV7-9 with TRBJ1-5, with D uncertain. Germline CDR1 reads SEHNR; CDR2 reads FQNEAQ (reference sequence). Trimming stripped 4 bases from V and 0 bases from J, with 7 bases between. The CDR3 is 14 amino acids. CDR3 coding DNA: TGTGCCAGCAGCTCAACCAATAGCAATCAGCCCCAGCATTTT. It encodes CASSSTNSNQPQHF.

This sequence joins TRBV10-3 and TRBJ2-4, with a tentative D call TRBD1 (6 bases). The CDR3 is made up of 13 amino acids. Trimming removed 2 bases from V and 5 bases from J, with 7 bases in between. Germline V gene sequence: CDR1 ENHRY, CDR2 SYGVKD. In DNA, the CDR3 is TGTGCCATCAGTGAGGGACAGCAAAACATTCAGTACTTC. It specifies CAISEGQQNIQYF.

V and J are TRBV20-1 and TRBJ1-5; D remains unclear. Trimming removed 1 base from V and 0 bases from J, with 7 bases in between. Germline V gives CDR1 DFQATT, CDR2 SNEGSKA (reference sequence). The length of the CDR3 is 14 residues. CDR3 in DNA: TGCAGTGCTAGAGCCCCAGATAGCAATCAGCCCCAGCATTTT. It encodes CSARAPDSNQPQHF.

This clonotype was counted between two and nine times. V and J are TRBV7-8 and TRBJ2-1; D is unclear. V lost 1 base to trimming and J lost 8 bases, with 15 bases between them. CDR1 is SGHVS, CDR2 FQNEAQ, per germline. The CDR3 is 15 residues long. The DNA for the CDR3 is TGTGCCAGCAGCTTAGGGTTTAGTAGACTCGATGAGCAGTTCTTC. This sequence encodes CASSLGFSRLDEQFF.

The V gene is TRBV6-2 or TRBV6-3, the J gene TRBJ1-2; no clear D. The germline gives CDR1 MNHEY, CDR2 SVGEGT. This CDR3 contains 14 residues. Trimming pared 2 bases from V and 8 bases from J, leaving 15 bases between. The CDR3 DNA reads as TGTGCCAGCAGTTACCTTACGAGCATGGGAGGCTACACCTTC. Translation: CASSYLTSMGGYTF.

This clonotype occurred a few times. The chain combines TRBV7-9 with TRBJ2-5, with D perhaps TRBD1 (7 bases). V was pared by 1 base and J by 4 bases, with 16 bases between. CDR3 length equals 16 residues. Germline V gives CDR1 SEHNR, CDR2 FQNEAQ (reference sequence). The CDR3: CASSLGQGGGAETQYF. The CDR3 DNA reads TGTGCCAGCAGCTTAGGACAGGGAGGAGGAGCAGAGACCCAGTACTTC.

In the case of this clonotype: An end of the junction does not agree with germline; a read error may underlie this. V gene TRBV4-1 combines with J gene TRBJ2-2; unclear D gene. The germline CDR1 and CDR2 sequences are MGHRA and YSYEKL. The CDR3 is 14 amino acids. DNA of the CDR3: TGTGCCAGCAGCCAGAGACTGAACACCGGGGAGCTGTTTTTT. Encoded protein: CASSQRLNTGELFF.

CDR3 amino acids: CASSGTGLAGNYEQYV. The CDR3, as DNA: TGTGCCAGCAGCGGGACGGGACTAGCGGGTAACTACGAGCAGTACGTC. This chain links TRBV5-4 with TRBJ2-7; 12 nucleotides align to TRBD2. J was trimmed by 3 bases and V by 4 bases; bases with no gene match: 8. The CDR3 consists of 16 residues. Germline values: CDR1 SGHNT, CDR2 YYREEE (reference sequence).

This clonotype was recorded many times. The genes are TRBV12-3 or TRBV12-4 and TRBJ1-2; possible D gene TRBD1, 5 bases. V lost 4 bases and J 4 bases, leaving 13 bases between the germline ends. The CDR3 spans 14 residues. As DNA, the CDR3 is TGTGCCAGCAGTTGGGGGGTTGGCGGCTATGGCTACACCTTC. It codes for CASSWGVGGYGYTF.

This clonotype was counted a few times. This chain uses TRBV6-2 or TRBV6-3 with TRBJ2-7; TRBD2 might be the D (6 bases). With 5 bases removed from V and 4 bases from J, the gap between germline ends came to 21 bases. Looked up from germline, CDR1 is MNHEY and CDR2 is SVGEGT. This CDR3 has 16 residues. The CDR3 sequence is CASSHLEGRAQYEQYF. CDR3 DNA: TGTGCCAGCAGTCACCTGGAGGGACGTGCCCAGTACGAGCAGTACTTC.

The CDR3 is CASTDRGRSNQPQHF. The DNA of the CDR3 is TGTGCCAGTACCGACAGGGGGCGAAGCAATCAGCCCCAGCATTTT. The chain recombines TRBV19 with TRBJ1-5; 10 bases match TRBD1. V trimming: 7 bases; J trimming: 1 base; junction bases outside the gene matches: 4. There are 15 residues in the CDR3. The germline gives CDR1 LNHDA, CDR2 SQIVND (reference sequence).

This clonotype was seen many times. The chain employs TRBV7-2 and TRBJ2-2, with D possibly TRBD1 on 6 matching bases. The germline gives CDR1 SGHTA, CDR2 FQGNSA. This CDR3 spans 12 amino acids. Trimming cost V 1 base and J 12 bases, with 9 bases left between them. CDR3 coding DNA: TGTGCCAGCAGCTTAGTGGGGGCAAAGCTGTTTTTT. Translating gives CASSLVGAKLFF.

The chain combines TRBV5-6 with TRBJ1-1; unclear D gene. Trimming cost V 6 bases and J 1 base, with 10 bases left between them. Germline CDR1 SGHDT, CDR2 YYEEEE. CDR3 length equals 13 residues. The CDR3 protein is CASKTSPNTEAFF. The CDR3 nucleotides read TGTGCCAGCAAGACCTCTCCGAACACTGAAGCTTTCTTT.

In its sample, this clonotype was seen a few times. The CDR3 spells CASSSNSGTGGSPLHF. The CDR3 bases are TGCGCCAGCAGCTCAAACTCCGGGACAGGGGGCTCACCCCTCCACTTT. The chain combines TRBV5-1 with TRBJ1-6, with 12 bases matching TRBD1. Germline CDR1 reads SGHRS; CDR2 reads YFSETQ. The CDR3 contains 16 residues. V lost 3 bases and J lost 10; bases outside the gene matches: 8.

In its sample, this clonotype was seen a few times. CDR3 DNA sequence: TGTGCCAGCAACAGAGGGACAGGGAGGAGTGACTATGGCTACACCTTC. This codes for CASNRGTGRSDYGYTF. This chain joins TRBV6-6 and TRBJ1-2; 9 nucleotides match TRBD1. The V and J ends lost 7 bases and 3 bases, in that order; junction bases with no gene match: 12. CDR1 and CDR2 (germline): MNHNY, SVGAGI (reference sequence). This CDR3 is 16 amino acids long.

This chain uses TRBV12-3 or TRBV12-4 with TRBJ1-2; no definite D call. The V end lost 2 bases, the J end lost 2 bases, and 15 bases lay between the germline ends. This CDR3 is built from 16 residues. The DNA for the CDR3 is TGTGCCAGCAGTTTATGGACCCCCCCTGCGAACTATGGCTACACCTTC. It specifies CASSLWTPPANYGYTF.

This clonotype was picked up a small number of times. V usage is TRBV6-1 and J usage is TRBJ1-5, with 7 positions matching TRBD1. The CDR3 has 15 amino acids. V shed 6 bases, J shed 4 bases, and the junction held 9 bases outside the gene matches. Looked up from germline, CDR1 is MNHNS and CDR2 is SASEGT. The CDR3 DNA follows: TGTGCCAGCAGGGGGGACAGATATAAAAATCAGCCCCAGCATTTT. Protein sequence: CASRGDRYKNQPQHF.

This clonotype was detected a few times. The genes are TRBV2 and TRBJ1-5; 8 nucleotides agree with TRBD1. This CDR3 comprises 13 residues. V dropped 10 bases and J dropped 5; count of bases not matched to a gene: 7. The germline V gene encodes CDR1 SNHLY and CDR2 FYNNEI. CDR3 loop: CAKGKDRDQPQHF. In DNA form, the CDR3 reads TGTGCCAAGGGGAAGGACAGGGATCAGCCCCAGCATTTT.

The V gene is TRBV15, the J gene TRBJ2-1; 10 bases line up with TRBD2. The V segment lost 4 bases and the J segment 4 bases; nucleotides outside the gene matches: 1. The CDR3 is made up of 14 amino acids. Per the germline V gene, CDR1 is LNHNV and CDR2 is YYDKDF (reference sequence). The CDR3 region has the DNA TGTGCCACCAGCAATAGCGGGAGGTACAATGAGCAGTTCTTC. Translating gives CATSNSGRYNEQFF.

This clonotype was observed a handful of times. This chain links TRBV7-9 with TRBJ1-2; D is unclear. The V end lost 6 bases, the J end lost 8 bases, and 13 bases lay between the germline ends. From germline, CDR1 is SEHNR and CDR2 FQNEAQ (reference sequence). The CDR3 spans 12 residues. CDR3 DNA: TGTGCCAGCAGTGCCAGCGGGCTCGGCTACACCTTC. It codes for CASSASGLGYTF.

This clonotype was picked up a small number of times. The chain combines TRBV7-6 with TRBJ1-2; 8 nucleotides match TRBD1. V lost 7 bases to trimming and J lost 8 bases; unmatched junction nucleotides: 12. The CDR3 covers 14 residues. Per the germline V gene, CDR1 is SGHVS and CDR2 is FNYEAQ. CDR3 bases: TGTGCCAGCACCAACCAGGGGGCGATAAGGGGCTACACCTTC. Encoded protein: CASTNQGAIRGYTF.